This T cell receptor beta chain is from a study of T cell changes during pregnancy in multiple sclerosis. A note on this clone: This sample includes further DNA sequences coding for the same CDR3.

Assay used: immunoSEQ multiplex PCR; TCRdb lists only in-frame clones, some missing. The table lists 40,000 to 45,000 clones, 87% of them singletons. This CDR3 has 14 amino acids. Per germline, CDR1 SNHLY and CDR2 FYNNEI. V lost 5 bases to trimming and J lost 2 bases; unmatched junction nucleotides: 5. Sequencing was performed on CD4+ T cells from peripheral blood mononuclear cells, taken after pregnancy. The receptor was derived from a female donor with multiple sclerosis, enrolled in a pregnancy study. V is TRBV2 and J is TRBJ2-5; 7 bases match TRBD2. CDR3 residues: CASSSLGGQETQYF. In DNA, the CDR3 is TGTGCCAGCAGTTCTCTGGGGGGGCAAGAGACCCAGTACTTC.